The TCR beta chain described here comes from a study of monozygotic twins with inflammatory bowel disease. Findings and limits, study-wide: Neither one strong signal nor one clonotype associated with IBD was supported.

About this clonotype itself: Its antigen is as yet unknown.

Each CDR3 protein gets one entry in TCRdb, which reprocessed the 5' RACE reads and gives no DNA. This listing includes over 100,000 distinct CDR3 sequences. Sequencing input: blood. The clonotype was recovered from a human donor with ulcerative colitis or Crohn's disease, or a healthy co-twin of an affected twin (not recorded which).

The CDR3 region is CASSLHGEGGSNQPQHF. V gene TRBV28 combines with J gene TRBJ1-5. Germline V gene lookup returns CDR1 MDHEN and CDR2 SYDVKM. The CDR3 has 17 residues.